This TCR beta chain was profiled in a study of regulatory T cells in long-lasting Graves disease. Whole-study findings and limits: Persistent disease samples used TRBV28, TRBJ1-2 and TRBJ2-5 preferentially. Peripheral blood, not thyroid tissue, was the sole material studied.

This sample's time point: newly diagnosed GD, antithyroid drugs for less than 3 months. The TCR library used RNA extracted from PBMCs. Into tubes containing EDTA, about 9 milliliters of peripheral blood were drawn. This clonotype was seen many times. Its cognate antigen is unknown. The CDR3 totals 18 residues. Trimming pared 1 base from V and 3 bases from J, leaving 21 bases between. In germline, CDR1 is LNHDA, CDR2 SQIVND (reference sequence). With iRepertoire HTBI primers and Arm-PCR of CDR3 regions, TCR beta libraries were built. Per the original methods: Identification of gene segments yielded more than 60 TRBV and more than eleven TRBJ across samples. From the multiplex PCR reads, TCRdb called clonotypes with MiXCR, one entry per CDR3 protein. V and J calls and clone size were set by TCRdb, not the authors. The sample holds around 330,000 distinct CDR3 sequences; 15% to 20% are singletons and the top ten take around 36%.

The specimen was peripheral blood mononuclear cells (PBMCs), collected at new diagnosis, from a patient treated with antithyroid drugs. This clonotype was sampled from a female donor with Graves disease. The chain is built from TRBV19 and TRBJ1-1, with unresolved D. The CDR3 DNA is TGTGCCAGTAGTATAGTCGGCGGCTTAGGCGAAAGGTACACTGAAGCTTTCTTT. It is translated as CASSIVGGLGERYTEAFF.